Each of the 29 T cell receptor beta chains below was sequenced from the same sample in a study of T cells after yellow fever vaccination (dated by TCRdb to 2018 to 2020). Receptor amplification or capture employed 5' RACE. The instrument was an Illumina HiSeq 2500. TCRdb reanalyzed the raw reads on its own, using fastp at Q25 for trimming and MiXCR for clone calling, and kept in-frame beta chains. Rows matching on CDR3 protein sequence are summarized as one entry with the most common DNA and genes. The sample table holds approximately 300,000 distinct CDR3 sequences, of which roughly 7% were seen once. Roughly 19% of the sample comes from the top ten. The intended sense of this specimen's treatment or condition label: live attenuated yellow fever vaccine strain. Material: PBMCs, obtained about 41 days after the first yellow fever vaccination. The receptor source for this set is a man younger than 35 who received the YFV17D yellow fever vaccine.

This clonotype showed up just a few times. The chain is built from TRBV5-1 and TRBJ2-3, with a weak D call TRBD1 (5 bases). Trimming removed 7 bases at V and 2 bases at J, with 14 bases between. This CDR3 has 14 residues. In germline, CDR1 is SGHRS, CDR2 YFSETQ. CDR3 nucleotides: TGCGCCAGCGGGTTACAGGTTTACACAGATACGCAGTATTTT. Amino acids: CASGLQVYTDTQYF.

The J gene is TRBJ2-5, the V gene TRBV19; perhaps TRBD1 as D (6 bases). The CDR3 covers 16 residues. In germline, CDR1 is LNHDA, CDR2 SQIVND (reference sequence). With 2 bases removed from V and 1 base from J, the gap between germline ends came to 14 bases. The CDR3 spells CASSIIQGIGQETQYF. The CDR3 DNA reads as TGTGCCAGTAGTATAATCCAGGGGATAGGCCAAGAGACCCAGTACTTC.

This clonotype was counted once. The gene calls are TRBV29-1 and TRBJ2-1; unclear D gene. The germline CDR1 and CDR2 sequences are SQVTM and ANQGSEA. The CDR3 totals 17 residues. Trimming shortened V by 0 bases and J by 6 bases, and 21 bases separated the two germline ends. CDR3 protein: CSVEDLPYPSPSNEQFF. As DNA, the CDR3 is TGCAGCGTTGAAGATCTTCCCTATCCATCGCCTTCCAATGAGCAGTTCTTC.

The V call is TRBV5-4, the J call TRBJ2-5, with D perhaps matching TRBD1 (5 bases). Germline lookup yields CDR1 SGHNT and CDR2 YYREEE (reference sequence). CDR3 size: 14 residues. The V and J ends lost 2 bases and 2 bases respectively, with 10 bases between them. The CDR3 sequence is CASSFPGIQETQYF. The CDR3 region has the DNA TGTGCCAGCAGCTTCCCAGGGATTCAAGAGACCCAGTACTTC. The entire variable domain, with the rest obtained from reference TRBV5-4 and TRBJ2-5, is as follows: ETGVTQSPTHLIKTRGQQVTLRCSSQSGHNTVSWYQQALGQGPQFIFQYYREEENGRGNFPPRFSGLQFPNYSSELNVNALELDDSALYLCASSFPGIQETQYFGPGTRLLVL.

The genes are TRBV4-2 and TRBJ1-3; 9 nucleotides line up with TRBD1. The V gene end was trimmed by 2 bases and the J gene end by 0 bases; junction bases not matched to a gene: 14. Germline V gene sequence: CDR1 LGHNA, CDR2 YNFKEQ. The CDR3 contains 20 residues. In DNA form, the CDR3 reads TGTGCCAGCAGCCAACAAAGAGGGACAGGGCAGTACGGCTCTGGAAACACCATATATTTT. Protein product: CASSQQRGTGQYGSGNTIYF.

This clonotype was counted between two and nine times. CDR3 in amino acids: CSASSAGDTGELFF. DNA of the CDR3: TGCAGTGCTAGTAGTGCGGGGGACACCGGGGAGCTGTTTTTT. The chain joins TRBV20-1 to TRBJ2-2, with 7 bases matching TRBD2. Germline CDR1 is DFQATT and CDR2 is SNEGSKA (reference sequence). J gave up 3 bases and V 3 bases, and 4 bases lay outside the gene matches. The CDR3 extends over 14 amino acids.

The chain carries TRBV7-9 and TRBJ2-7; TRBD1 might be the D (6 bases). The germline gives CDR1 SEHNR, CDR2 FQNEAQ (reference sequence). The length of the CDR3 is 14 residues. Trimming cost V 5 bases and J 3 bases, with 14 bases left between them. The CDR3: CASSPRGQNYEQYV. The CDR3 nucleotides are TGTGCCAGCAGCCCCAGAGGACAGAACTACGAGCAGTACGTC.

The chain links TRBV5-1 to TRBJ2-3; 11 bases align to TRBD2. V gave up 3 bases and J gave up 3 bases; unmatched junction bases: 6. This CDR3 has 16 amino acids. Looked up from germline, CDR1 is SGHRS and CDR2 is YFSETQ. For the CDR3, the DNA is TGCGCCAGCAGCTGGCGGGGACTAGCGGATACAGATACGCAGTATTTT. This encodes CASSWRGLADTDTQYF.

This chain joins TRBV28 and TRBJ2-5, with a weak D call TRBD2 (6 bases). This CDR3 is 15 amino acids long. Germline V gene data show CDR1 as MDHEN and CDR2 as SYDVKM. Deletions cut 2 bases from V and 2 bases from J, with 12 bases between. This chain's CDR3 is CASSLVTGSQETQYF. CDR3 sequence (DNA): TGTGCCAGCAGTTTAGTGACCGGGAGTCAAGAGACCCAGTACTTC.

V and J are TRBV6-2 or TRBV6-3 and TRBJ2-4; D could derive from TRBD1 or TRBD2 (5 bases each). This CDR3 comprises 17 residues. Germline-derived CDR1 and CDR2 are MNHEY and SVGEGT. V lost 2 bases and J 8 bases, leaving 22 bases between the germline ends. CDR3 region: CASSYGRDPMGWDIQYF. Here the CDR3 DNA reads TGTGCCAGCAGTTACGGCAGGGACCCCATGGGTTGGGACATTCAGTACTTC.

The chain links TRBV18 to TRBJ2-5; 8 bases are a match to TRBD1. Germline V gives CDR1 KGHSH, CDR2 LQKENI. The CDR3 runs to 14 residues. The J segment lost 6 bases and the V segment lost 3 bases, leaving 6 bases of the junction unmatched. DNA for the CDR3: TGTGCCAGCTCACCGACGACAGGGGAACAGACCCAGTACTTC. Its translation: CASSPTTGEQTQYF.

The chain uses TRBV7-6 and TRBJ2-5, with a possible D match to TRBD2 (6 bases). The germline V and J ends were trimmed by 7 bases and 5 bases, with 14 bases remaining between them. The V gene's germline CDR1 is SGHVS and CDR2 FNYEAQ. The CDR3 length is 13 residues. The CDR3 DNA is TGTGCCAGCACCCATGGGGGGTTGGAGACCCAGTACTTC. Amino acid sequence: CASTHGGLETQYF. Full variable domain (remainder filled in from reference TRBV7-6 and TRBJ2-5): GAGVSQSPRYKVTKRGQDVALRCDPISGHVSLYWYRQALGQGPEFLTYFNYEAQQDKSGLPNDRFSAERPEGSISTLTIQRTEQRDSAMYRCASTHGGLETQYFGPGTRLLVL.

The table lists this clonotype with many counts. The chain is built from TRBV2 and TRBJ1-5; D uncertain. Per germline, CDR1 SNHLY and CDR2 FYNNEI. Trimming stripped 6 bases from V and 0 bases from J, with 9 bases between. This CDR3 is 14 amino acids long. CDR3 in amino acids: CASRPGGSNQPQHF. The CDR3 nucleotides read TGTGCCAGCAGGCCCGGAGGTAGCAATCAGCCCCAGCATTTT.

This clonotype occurred a few times. The V call is TRBV7-2, the J call TRBJ2-3; TRBD2 matches at 11 bases. Germline V gene data show CDR1 as SGHTA and CDR2 as FQGNSA. There are 16 residues in the CDR3. Losses at the gene ends were 3 bases for V and 5 bases for J; bases not matched to a gene: 7. The CDR3 DNA reads TGTGCCAGCAGCTTGTTTAGCGGGGGGGCCGTAGATACGCAGTATTTT. Its protein is CASSLFSGGAVDTQYF.

The chain joins TRBV6-1 to TRBJ2-7; 10 bases align to TRBD2. CDR1 and CDR2 (germline): MNHNS, SASEGT. Germline trimming cut 4 bases from V and 0 bases from J; bases unmatched to any gene: 12. This CDR3 is 18 amino acids long. CDR3 residues: CASSVASGGFATSYEQYF. The CDR3 region has the DNA TGTGCCAGCAGTGTTGCTAGCGGGGGCTTCGCTACCTCCTACGAGCAGTACTTC.

This clonotype occurred once. V gene TRBV29-1 combines with J gene TRBJ1-2; D uncertain. Between the trimmed V and J ends, which lost 8 bases and 8 bases, there was a span of 18 bases. CDR1 is SQVTM and CDR2 is ANQGSEA in the germline V gene. CDR3 length: 12 residues. CDR3 amino acids: CSFVAATGGYTF. In DNA form, the CDR3 reads TGCAGCTTTGTAGCGGCGACGGGAGGCTACACCTTC.

The chain is built from TRBV7-6 and TRBJ2-2, with 10 bases aligning to TRBD1. The germline V gene encodes CDR1 SGHVS and CDR2 FNYEAQ. CDR3 length: 17 residues. The J segment lost 2 bases and the V segment lost 3 bases, leaving 6 bases of the junction unmatched. The CDR3 bases are TGTGCCAGCAGCTTCCCTCGACAGGGGGCTAACACCGGGGAGCTGTTTTTT. This gives the protein CASSFPRQGANTGELFF.

This clonotype was counted only a few times. V gene TRBV5-1 combines with J gene TRBJ1-6; D remains ambiguous. Trimming stripped 0 bases from V and 10 bases from J, with 17 bases between. CDR1 is SGHRS and CDR2 is YFSETQ in the germline V gene. This CDR3 contains 16 residues. The CDR3 DNA follows: TGCGCCAGCAGCTTGGTTCCACCGGGATTTCAATCACCCCTCCACTTT. The encoded protein is CASSLVPPGFQSPLHF.

This clonotype was recorded at least ten times. This chain's CDR3 is CASSRDRGSYEQYV. In DNA form, the CDR3 reads TGTGCCAGCTCACGGGACAGGGGGTCCTACGAGCAGTACGTC. The V call is TRBV18, the J call TRBJ2-7; 11 bases match TRBD1. CDR1 and CDR2 from the germline V gene are KGHSH and LQKENI. This CDR3 contains 14 residues. The junction had 0 bases not matched to a gene; V was cut back by 4 bases and J by 1 base.

V is TRBV4-1 and J is TRBJ2-1; 11 nucleotides agree with TRBD2. This CDR3 is built from 16 residues. The germline gives CDR1 MGHRA, CDR2 YSYEKL. The J segment lost 4 bases and the V segment lost 4 bases, leaving 6 bases of the junction unmatched. CDR3 region: CASSLGLAGTYNEQFF. The CDR3 DNA follows: TGCGCCAGCAGCCTAGGACTAGCGGGCACTTACAATGAGCAGTTCTTC.

This clonotype was counted many times. This CDR3 reads CASSLVGDSNQPQHF. DNA of the CDR3: TGTGCCAGCAGCTTAGTGGGGGATAGCAATCAGCCCCAGCATTTT. The gene calls are TRBV7-8 and TRBJ1-5; TRBD1 is a possible D gene (5 bases). Germline CDR1 is SGHVS and CDR2 is FQNEAQ. The CDR3 length is 15 residues. V was trimmed by 1 base and J by 0 bases, leaving 7 bases between them.

This clonotype showed up just a few times. This rearrangement joins TRBV7-2 to TRBJ2-5, with D unclear. V lost 3 bases, J lost 7 bases, and 18 bases lay in between. The germline V gene has CDR1 SGHTA and CDR2 FQGNSA. CDR3 length: 15 amino acids. CDR3 sequence: CASSFSSAHIGTQYF. The DNA of the CDR3 is TGTGCCAGCAGCTTTTCGTCCGCACACATTGGGACCCAGTACTTC.

The chain couples TRBV5-1 to TRBJ2-1; 9 nucleotides align to TRBD2. Germline trimming cut 1 base from V and 6 bases from J; bases unmatched to any gene: 8. The CDR3 runs to 16 residues. Germline lookup yields CDR1 SGHRS and CDR2 YFSETQ. Here the CDR3 DNA reads TGCGCCAGCAGCTTGAGTTTGGCGGGGGGGCTCAATGAGCAGTTCTTC. This gives the protein CASSLSLAGGLNEQFF.

This clonotype appeared a few times. This CDR3 is CASSPTRTGYGYTF. For the CDR3, the DNA is TGTGCCAGCAGTCCCACCAGGACTGGTTATGGCTACACCTTC. The chain is built from TRBV27 and TRBJ1-2; D is unresolved. Trimming shortened V by 5 bases and J by 5 bases, and 15 bases separated the two germline ends. Germline V gene lookup returns CDR1 MNHEY and CDR2 SMNVEV (reference sequence). The CDR3 runs 14 residues.

The gene calls are TRBV11-2 and TRBJ2-1; unclear D gene. With 4 bases removed from V and 6 bases from J, the gap between germline ends came to 7 bases. CDR1 and CDR2 (germline): SGHAT, FQNNGV. This CDR3 is built from 12 residues. The CDR3 nucleotides read TGTGCCAGCAGCTGGCGGATCAATGAGCAGTTCTTC. Residues: CASSWRINEQFF.

This clonotype was picked up many times. The chain's CDR3 is CASSEKQGTNTEAFF. CDR3 nucleotides: TGTGCCAGCAGCGAGAAACAGGGTACGAACACTGAAGCTTTCTTT. This chain links TRBV9 with TRBJ1-1, with D possibly TRBD1 on 6 matching bases. CDR1 SGDLS and CDR2 YYNGEE come from the germline V gene. V was trimmed by 3 bases and J by 1 base, leaving 13 bases between them. This CDR3 region has 15 residues.

The V gene is TRBV25-1, the J gene TRBJ1-6; the D is unclear. Germline CDR1 reads MGHDK; CDR2 reads SYGVNS. V lost 3 bases to trimming and J lost 7 bases, with 7 bases between them. This CDR3 is built from 13 residues. The CDR3, as DNA: TGTGCCAGCAGTGAGGGTTACAATTCACCCCTCCACTTT. It specifies CASSEGYNSPLHF.

This clonotype turned up a few times. The J gene is TRBJ2-7, the V gene TRBV5-6; 7 nucleotides agree with TRBD1. The CDR3 extends over 14 amino acids. Trimming removed 0 bases from V and 2 bases from J; junction bases left unmatched: 2. Per the germline V gene, CDR1 is SGHDT and CDR2 is YYEEEE. The CDR3 here is CASSLEGAPYEQYV. Written as DNA, the CDR3 is TGTGCCAGCAGCTTGGAGGGGGCCCCCTACGAGCAGTACGTC.

The table lists this clonotype with a few counts. This chain joins TRBV6-6 and TRBJ1-1; no clear D. Per the germline V gene, CDR1 is MNHNY and CDR2 is SVGAGI (reference sequence). The CDR3 has 13 amino acids. V gave up 6 bases and J gave up 0 bases, with 8 bases separating them. CDR3 sequence reads: CASSLSMNTEAFF. For the CDR3, the DNA is TGTGCCAGCAGCTTAAGTATGAACACTGAAGCTTTCTTT.